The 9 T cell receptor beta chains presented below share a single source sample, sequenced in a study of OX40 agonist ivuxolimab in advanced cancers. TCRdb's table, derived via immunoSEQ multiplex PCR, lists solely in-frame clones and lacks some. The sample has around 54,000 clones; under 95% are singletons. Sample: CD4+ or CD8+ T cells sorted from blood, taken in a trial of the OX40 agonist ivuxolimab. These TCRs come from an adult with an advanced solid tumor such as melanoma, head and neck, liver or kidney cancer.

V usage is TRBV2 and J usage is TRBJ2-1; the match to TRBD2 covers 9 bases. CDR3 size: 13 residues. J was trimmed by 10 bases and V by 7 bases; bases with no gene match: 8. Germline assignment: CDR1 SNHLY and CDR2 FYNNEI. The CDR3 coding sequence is TGTGCCAGCATGGCTAGCGGGGACGGGGAGCAGTTCTTC. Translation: CASMASGDGEQFF. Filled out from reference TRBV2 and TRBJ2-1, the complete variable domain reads EPEVTQTPSHQVTQMGQEVILRCVPISNHLYFYWYRQILGQKVEFLVSFYNNEISEKSEIFDDQFSVERPDGSNFTLKIRSTKLEDSAMYFCASMASGDGEQFFGPGTRLTVL.

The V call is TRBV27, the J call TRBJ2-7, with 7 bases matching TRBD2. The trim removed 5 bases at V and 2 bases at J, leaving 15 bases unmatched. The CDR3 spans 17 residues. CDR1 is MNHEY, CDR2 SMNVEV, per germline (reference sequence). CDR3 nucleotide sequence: TGTGCCAGCAGTCCCTCGGGGTGGCTAGCGGTAACCTACGAGCAGTACTTC. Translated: CASSPSGWLAVTYEQYF.

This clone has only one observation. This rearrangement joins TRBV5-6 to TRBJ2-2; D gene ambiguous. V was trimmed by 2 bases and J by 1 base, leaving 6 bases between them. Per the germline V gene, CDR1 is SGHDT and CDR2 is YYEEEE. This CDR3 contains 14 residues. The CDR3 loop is CASSFIQNTGELFF. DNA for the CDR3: TGTGCCAGCAGCTTTATACAGAACACCGGGGAGCTGTTTTTT.

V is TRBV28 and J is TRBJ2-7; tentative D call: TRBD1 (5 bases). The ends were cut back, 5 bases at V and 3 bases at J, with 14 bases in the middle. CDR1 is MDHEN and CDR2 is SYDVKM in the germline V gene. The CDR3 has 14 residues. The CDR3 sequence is CASSLTGPSYEQYF. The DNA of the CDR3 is TGTGCCAGCAGTCTCACAGGACCCAGCTACGAGCAGTACTTC.

In DNA form, the CDR3 reads TGTGCCAGCAGCTTTGGCCCGGAGGGTCGGGCCAACGAGCAGTACTTC. Amino acids: CASSFGPEGRANEQYF. This chain uses TRBV5-6 with TRBJ2-7; maybe TRBD2 (6 bases). Trimming took off 2 bases at V and 5 bases at J, with 20 bases between the two ends. Germline CDR1 reads SGHDT; CDR2 reads YYEEEE. There are 16 residues in the CDR3.

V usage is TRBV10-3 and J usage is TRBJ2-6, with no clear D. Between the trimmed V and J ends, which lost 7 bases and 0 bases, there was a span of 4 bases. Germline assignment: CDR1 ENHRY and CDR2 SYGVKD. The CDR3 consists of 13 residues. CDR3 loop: CAITDSGANVLTF. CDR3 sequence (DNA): TGTGCCATCACCGACTCTGGGGCCAACGTCCTGACTTTC.

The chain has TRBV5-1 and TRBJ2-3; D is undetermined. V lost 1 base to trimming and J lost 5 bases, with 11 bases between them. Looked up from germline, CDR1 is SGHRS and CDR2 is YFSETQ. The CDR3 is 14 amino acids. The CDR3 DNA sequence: TGCGCCAGCAGCTTGATTGGGGTTGGAGATACGCAGTATTTT. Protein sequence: CASSLIGVGDTQYF.

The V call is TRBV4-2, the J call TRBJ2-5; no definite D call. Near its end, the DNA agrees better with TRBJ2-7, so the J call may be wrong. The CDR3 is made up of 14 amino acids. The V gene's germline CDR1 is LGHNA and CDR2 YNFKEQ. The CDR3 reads CASSQEGRNYEQYF. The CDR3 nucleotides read TGTGCCAGCAGCCAAGAAGGGCGCAACTACGAGCAGTACTTC.

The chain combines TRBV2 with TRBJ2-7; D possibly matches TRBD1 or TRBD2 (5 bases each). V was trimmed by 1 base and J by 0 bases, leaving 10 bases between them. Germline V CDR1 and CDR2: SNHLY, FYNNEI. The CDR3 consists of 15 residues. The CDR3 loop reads CASSEVGVSSYEQYF. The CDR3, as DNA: TGTGCCAGCAGTGAAGTGGGGGTAAGCTCCTACGAGCAGTACTTC.